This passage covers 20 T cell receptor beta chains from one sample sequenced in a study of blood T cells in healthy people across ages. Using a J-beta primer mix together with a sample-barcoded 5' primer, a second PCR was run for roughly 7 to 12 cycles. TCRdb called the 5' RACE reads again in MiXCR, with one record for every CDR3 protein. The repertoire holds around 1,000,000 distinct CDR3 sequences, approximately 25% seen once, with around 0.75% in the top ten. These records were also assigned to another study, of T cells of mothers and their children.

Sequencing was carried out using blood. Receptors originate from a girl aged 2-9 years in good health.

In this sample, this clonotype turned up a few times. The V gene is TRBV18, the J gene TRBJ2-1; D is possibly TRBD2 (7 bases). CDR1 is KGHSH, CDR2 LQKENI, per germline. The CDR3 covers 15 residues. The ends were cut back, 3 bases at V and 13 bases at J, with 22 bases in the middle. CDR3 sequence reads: CASSPGLDSGTDQFF. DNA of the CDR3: TGTGCCAGCTCACCGGGACTGGACAGCGGGACGGACCAGTTCTTC.

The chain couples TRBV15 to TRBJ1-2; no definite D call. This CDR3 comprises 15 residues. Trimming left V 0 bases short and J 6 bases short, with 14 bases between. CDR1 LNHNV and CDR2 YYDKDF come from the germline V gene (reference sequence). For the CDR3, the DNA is TGTGCCACCAGCAGAGATCAGGTTTACGCGCATGGCTACACCTTC. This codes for CATSRDQVYAHGYTF.

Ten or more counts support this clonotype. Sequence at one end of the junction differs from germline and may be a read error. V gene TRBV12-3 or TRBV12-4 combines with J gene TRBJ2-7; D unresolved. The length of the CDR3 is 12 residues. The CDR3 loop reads CASSPPGYEQYF. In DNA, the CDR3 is TGCGCCAGCAGCCCGCCCGGGTACGAGCAGTACTTC.

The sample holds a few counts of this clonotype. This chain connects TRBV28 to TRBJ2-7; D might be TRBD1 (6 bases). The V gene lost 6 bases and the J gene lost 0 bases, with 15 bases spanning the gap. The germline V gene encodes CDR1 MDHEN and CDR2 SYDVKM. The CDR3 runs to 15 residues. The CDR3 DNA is TGTGCCAGCAGCCCCGTCCGGGACAACTCCTACGAGCAGTACTTC. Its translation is CASSPVRDNSYEQYF.

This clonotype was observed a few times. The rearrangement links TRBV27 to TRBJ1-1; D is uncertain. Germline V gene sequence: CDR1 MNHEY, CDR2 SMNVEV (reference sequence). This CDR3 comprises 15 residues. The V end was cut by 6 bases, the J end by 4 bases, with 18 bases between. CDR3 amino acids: CASRPIRDFGTEAFF. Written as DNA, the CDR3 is TGTGCCAGCAGACCTATTAGGGATTTTGGCACTGAAGCTTTCTTT.

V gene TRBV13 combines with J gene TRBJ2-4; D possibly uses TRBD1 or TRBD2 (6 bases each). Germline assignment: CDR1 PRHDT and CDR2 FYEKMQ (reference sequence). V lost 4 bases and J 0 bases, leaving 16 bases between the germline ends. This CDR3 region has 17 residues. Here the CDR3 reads CASSSTGGDPAKNIQYF. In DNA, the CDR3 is TGTGCCAGCAGCTCAACCGGGGGCGACCCAGCCAAAAACATTCAGTACTTC.

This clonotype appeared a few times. CDR3: CASRPLGEETQYF. The CDR3 nucleotides are TGTGCCAGCAGGCCCTTAGGGGAAGAGACCCAGTACTTC. The chain is built from TRBV28 and TRBJ2-5; possibly TRBD1 for D (5 bases). V lost 6 bases and J lost 3, with 11 bases in between. This CDR3 comprises 13 residues. Germline values: CDR1 MDHEN, CDR2 SYDVKM. Variable domain in full (rest from reference TRBV28 and TRBJ2-5): DVKVTQSSRYLVKRTGEKVFLECVQDMDHENMFWYRQDPGLGLRLIYFSYDVKMKEKGDIPEGYSVSREKKERFSLILESASTNQTSMYLCASRPLGEETQYFGPGTRLLVL.

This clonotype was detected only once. The CDR3 nucleotides read TGTGCCACCGAAATTACAAGGGGATCCGGAGATACGCAGTATTTT. It specifies CATEITRGSGDTQYF. The V and J genes are TRBV28 and TRBJ2-3; D perhaps matches TRBD1 (5 bases). Trimming shortened V by 10 bases and J by 5 bases, and 22 bases separated the two germline ends. This CDR3 comprises 15 residues. Germline loops: CDR1 MDHEN, CDR2 SYDVKM.

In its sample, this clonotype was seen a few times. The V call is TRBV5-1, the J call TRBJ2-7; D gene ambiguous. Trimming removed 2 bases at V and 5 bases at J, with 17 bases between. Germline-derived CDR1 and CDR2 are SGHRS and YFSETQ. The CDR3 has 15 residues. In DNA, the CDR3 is TGCGCCAGCAGCTTAAGCCGAACCCCCGGCGACGAGCAGTACTTC. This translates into CASSLSRTPGDEQYF.

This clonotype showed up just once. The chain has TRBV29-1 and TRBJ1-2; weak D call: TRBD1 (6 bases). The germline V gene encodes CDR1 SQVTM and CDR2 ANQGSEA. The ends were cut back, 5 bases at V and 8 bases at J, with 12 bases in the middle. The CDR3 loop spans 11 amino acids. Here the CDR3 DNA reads TGCAGCGTTAGGGGGGCAAAGGGCTACACCTTC. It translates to CSVRGAKGYTF.

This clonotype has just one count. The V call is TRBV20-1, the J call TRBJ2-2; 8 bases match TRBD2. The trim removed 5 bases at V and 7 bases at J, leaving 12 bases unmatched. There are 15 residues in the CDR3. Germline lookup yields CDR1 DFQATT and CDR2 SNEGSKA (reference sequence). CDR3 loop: CSALWGSGIDGELFF. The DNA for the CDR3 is TGCAGTGCTCTTTGGGGTAGCGGGATTGACGGGGAGCTGTTTTTT.

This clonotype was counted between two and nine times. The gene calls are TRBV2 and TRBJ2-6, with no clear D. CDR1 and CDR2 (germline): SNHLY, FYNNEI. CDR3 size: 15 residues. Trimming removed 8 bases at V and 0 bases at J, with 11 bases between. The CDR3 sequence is CASLSLNSGANVLTF. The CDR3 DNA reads TGTGCCAGCCTAAGCCTGAACTCTGGGGCCAACGTCCTGACTTTC.

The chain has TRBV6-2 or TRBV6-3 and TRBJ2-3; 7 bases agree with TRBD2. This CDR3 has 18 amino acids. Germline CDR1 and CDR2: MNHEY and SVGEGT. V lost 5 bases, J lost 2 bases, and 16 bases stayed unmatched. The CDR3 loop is CASSPITLRGGDTDTQYF. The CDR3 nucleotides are TGTGCCAGCAGTCCTATCACCCTTCGCGGGGGAGACACAGATACGCAGTATTTT.

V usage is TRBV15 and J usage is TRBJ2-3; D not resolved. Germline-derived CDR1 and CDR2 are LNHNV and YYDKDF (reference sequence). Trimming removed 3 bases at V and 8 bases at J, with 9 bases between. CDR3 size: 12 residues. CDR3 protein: CATSSKGSTQYF. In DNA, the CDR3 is TGTGCCACCAGCAGCAAAGGCAGTACGCAGTATTTT.

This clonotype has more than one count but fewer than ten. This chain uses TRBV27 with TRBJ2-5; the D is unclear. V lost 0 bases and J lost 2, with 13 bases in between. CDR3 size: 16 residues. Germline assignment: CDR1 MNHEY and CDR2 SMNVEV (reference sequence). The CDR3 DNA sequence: TGTGCCAGCAGTTTATCGATAAATACTATGCAAGAGACCCAGTACTTC. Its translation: CASSLSINTMQETQYF.

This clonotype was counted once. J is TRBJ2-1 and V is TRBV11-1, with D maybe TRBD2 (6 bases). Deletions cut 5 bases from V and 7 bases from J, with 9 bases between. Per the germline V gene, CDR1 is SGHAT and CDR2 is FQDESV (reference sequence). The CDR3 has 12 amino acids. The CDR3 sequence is CASSGTENEQFF. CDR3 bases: TGTGCCAGCAGCGGGACTGAAAATGAGCAGTTCTTC.

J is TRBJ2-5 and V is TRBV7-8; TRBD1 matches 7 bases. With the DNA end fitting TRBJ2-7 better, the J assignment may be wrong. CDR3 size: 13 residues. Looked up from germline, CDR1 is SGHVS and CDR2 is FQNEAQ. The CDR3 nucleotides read TGTGCCAGCAGGCTGGACAGGAACCACGAGCAGTACTTC. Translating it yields CASRLDRNHEQYF.

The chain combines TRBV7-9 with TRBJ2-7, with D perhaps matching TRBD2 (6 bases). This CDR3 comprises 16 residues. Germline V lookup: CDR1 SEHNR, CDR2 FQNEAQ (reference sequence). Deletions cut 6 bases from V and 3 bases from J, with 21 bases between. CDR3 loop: CASSSLTGGPNYEQYF. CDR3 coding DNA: TGTGCCAGCAGTTCTCTTACCGGGGGACCAAACTACGAGCAGTACTTC.

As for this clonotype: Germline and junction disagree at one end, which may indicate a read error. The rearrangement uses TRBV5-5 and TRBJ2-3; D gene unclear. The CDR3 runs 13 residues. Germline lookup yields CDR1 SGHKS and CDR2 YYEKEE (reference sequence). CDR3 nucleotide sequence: TGTGCCAGCAGGGATGAAAGCACAGACACGCAGTATTTT. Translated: CASRDESTDTQYF.

Here the CDR3 reads CASSLMLGTGEFSGANVLTF. The CDR3 DNA is TGTGCCAGCAGCTTAATGTTAGGGACAGGGGAGTTTTCTGGGGCCAACGTCCTGACTTTC. This sequence joins TRBV7-3 and TRBJ2-6; 10 bases fit TRBD1. V dropped 1 base and J dropped 1; count of bases not matched to a gene: 10. The CDR3 has 20 residues. The germline V gene encodes CDR1 SGHTA and CDR2 FQGTGA. Filled out from reference TRBV7-3 and TRBJ2-6, the complete variable domain reads GAGVSQTPSNKVTEKGKYVELRCDPISGHTALYWYRQSLGQGPEFLIYFQGTGAADDSGLPNDRFFAVRPEGSVSTLKIQRTERGDSAVYLCASSLMLGTGEFSGANVLTFGAGSRLTVL.